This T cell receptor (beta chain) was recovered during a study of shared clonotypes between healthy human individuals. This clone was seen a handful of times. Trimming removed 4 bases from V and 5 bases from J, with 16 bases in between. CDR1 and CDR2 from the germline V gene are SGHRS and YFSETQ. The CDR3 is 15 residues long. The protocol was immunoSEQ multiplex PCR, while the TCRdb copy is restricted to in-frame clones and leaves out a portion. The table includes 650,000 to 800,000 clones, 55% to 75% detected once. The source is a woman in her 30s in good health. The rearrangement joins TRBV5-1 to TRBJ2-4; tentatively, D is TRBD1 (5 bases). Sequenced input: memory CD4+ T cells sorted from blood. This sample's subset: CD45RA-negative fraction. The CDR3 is CASSLQGLGENIQYF. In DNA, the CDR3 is TGCGCCAGCAGCCTCCAGGGTTTAGGGGAAAACATTCAGTACTTC.